This T cell receptor beta chain was retrieved from a study of T-cell reconstitution after alpha-beta-depleted transplantation in children (dated by TCRdb to between 2015 and 2016). Background on the whole study: T-cell immune reconstitution after TCRalphabeta/CD19-depleted allogeneic hematopoietic cell transplantation in children was quantitatively tracked in the study by means of TCR repertoire profiling. General study outcomes and caveats: The high TCRbeta diversity at day 60 in some patients was ascribed to recipient T cells and intrathymic progenitors that had survived conditioning. About two months after transplant, the apparently early recovery of alphabetaT-cell counts reportedly depended on just several hundred clones that had expanded rapidly and came from non-depleted graft cells. The frequencies of hyperexpanded clones fell over the following months, and after one year, T-cell counts and TCRbeta diversity were mostly attributed to newly produced T cells.

This clonotype was picked up many times. Its antigen has not been determined. One base away there is no much larger clone; base qualities are not given. Interpreted using the paper, the treatment or condition label stands for: allogeneic hematopoietic cell transplantation with graft depleted of TCRalphabeta T cells and CD19 B cells. TCRalphabeta/CD19-depleted allogeneic hematopoietic cell grafts were given to the transplant recipients, all of whom were children. Sequences SGHDT (CDR1) and YYEEEE (CDR2) are obtained from the germline V gene. From cysteine to phenylalanine, the CDR3 is 14 amino acids long. The sequence is cut down to CDR3 DNA, 42 bases in frame from base 1. V and J lose 2 bases and 8 bases, and a span of 16 bases separates them. The library was prepared using PCR. For sequencing, an Illumina HiSeq 2500 was employed. Molecular barcoding was employed in the preparation of TCR libraries, with unique molecular identifiers being used to normalize TCRbeta repertoire quantification. TCRdb reanalyzed the raw reads on its own, using fastp at Q25 for trimming and MiXCR for clone calling, and kept in-frame beta chains. Every distinct CDR3 protein forms one entry, paired with its most common genes and DNA. This sample comprises around 450,000 distinct CDR3 sequences, around two fifths of them detected only once. Together, the top ten hold about 30% of the sample.

The sequencing used PBMCs, collected before TCRalphabeta/CD19-depleted stem cell transplant. The source is a girl aged 2-10 years with aplastic anemia, due to receive a stem cell transplant. The chain joins TRBV5-6 to TRBJ1-2, and perhaps TRBD1 as D gene, on 5 matching bases. The CDR3 protein is CASSFRGAGRGYTF. The DNA sequence is as follows: TGTGCCAGCAGCTTTCGAGGGGCAGGCAGAGGCTACACCTTC.